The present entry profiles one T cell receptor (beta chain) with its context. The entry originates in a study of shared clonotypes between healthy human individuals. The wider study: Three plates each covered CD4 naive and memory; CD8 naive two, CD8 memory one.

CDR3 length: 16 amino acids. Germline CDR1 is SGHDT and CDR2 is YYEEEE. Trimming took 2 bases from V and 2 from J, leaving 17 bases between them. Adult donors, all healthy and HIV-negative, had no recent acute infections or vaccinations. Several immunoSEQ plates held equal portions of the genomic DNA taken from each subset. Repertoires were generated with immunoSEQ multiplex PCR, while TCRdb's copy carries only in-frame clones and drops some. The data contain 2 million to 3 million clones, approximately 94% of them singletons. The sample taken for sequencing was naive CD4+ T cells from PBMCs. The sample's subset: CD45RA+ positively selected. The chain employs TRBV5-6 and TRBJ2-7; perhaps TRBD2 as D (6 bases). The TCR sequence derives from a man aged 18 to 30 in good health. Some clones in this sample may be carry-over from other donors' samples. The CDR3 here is CASSFRRDLTTYEQYF. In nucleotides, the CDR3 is TGTGCCAGCAGCTTTCGGAGGGACCTGACTACCTACGAGCAGTACTTC. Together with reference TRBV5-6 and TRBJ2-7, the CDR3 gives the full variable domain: DAGVTQSPTHLIKTRGQQVTLRCSPKSGHDTVSWYQQALGQGPQFIFQYYEEEERQRGNFPDRFSGHQFPNYSSELNVNALLLGDSALYLCASSFRRDLTTYEQYFGPGTRLTVT.